Following are 10 T cell receptor beta chains from one sample sequenced in a study of blood T cell repertoires in COVID-19. Libraries were prepared by immunoSEQ multiplex PCR; TCRdb keeps only in-frame clonotypes and omits some of them. The table shows about 64,000 clones, with around 84% occurring only once. The sequenced sample was peripheral blood. The source is a man aged 45-65 years with active COVID-19.

The genes are TRBV9 and TRBJ1-2, with D possibly being TRBD1 (6 bases). The CDR3 is 15 amino acids. The germline V and J ends were trimmed by 3 bases and 5 bases, with 17 bases remaining between them. The germline V gene encodes CDR1 SGDLS and CDR2 YYNGEE. The CDR3 DNA reads as TGTGCCAGCAGCGCCGGACAGCATACCTTATATGGCTACACCTTC. It translates to CASSAGQHTLYGYTF.

The chain combines TRBV19 with TRBJ1-3; 8 bases agree with TRBD1. This CDR3 is built from 14 residues. CDR1 is LNHDA, CDR2 SQIVND, per germline (reference sequence). Trimming took 6 bases from V and 0 from J; bases not matched to a gene: 1. The CDR3 region has the DNA TGTGCCAGTAGCACAGGGGGCTCTGGAAACACCATATATTTT. Protein: CASSTGGSGNTIYF. Complete variable domain (other parts from reference TRBV19 and TRBJ1-3): DGGITQSPKYLFRKEGQNVTLSCEQNLNHDAMYWYRQDPGQGLRLIYYSQIVNDFQKGDIAEGYSVSREKKESFPLTVTSAQKNPTAFYLCASSTGGSGNTIYFGEGSWLTVV.

The chain employs TRBV6-2 or TRBV6-3 and TRBJ2-1; weak D call: TRBD2 (6 bases). There are 15 residues in the CDR3. Germline V CDR1 and CDR2: MNHEY, SVGEGT. V dropped 2 bases and J dropped 4 bases, with 12 bases sitting between them. For the CDR3, the DNA is TGTGCCAGCAGTTACGAGGGAGGAGGGTACAATGAGCAGTTCTTC. Translating it yields CASSYEGGGYNEQFF.

The chain employs TRBV27 and TRBJ1-6, with D unresolved. CDR1 and CDR2 from the germline V gene are MNHEY and SMNVEV (reference sequence). This CDR3 is built from 14 residues. The germline V and J ends were trimmed by 2 bases and 7 bases, with 9 bases remaining between them. The CDR3 reads CASSLRESNSPLHF. The CDR3 bases are TGTGCCAGCAGTTTACGGGAATCCAATTCACCCCTCCACTTT.

CDR3 in amino acids: CASSYRGANYGYTF. In DNA form, the CDR3 reads TGTGCCAGCAGTTACAGGGGCGCAAACTATGGCTACACCTTC. This sequence joins TRBV6-2 or TRBV6-3 and TRBJ1-2; weak D call: TRBD1 (5 bases). V gave up 2 bases and J gave up 2 bases, with 9 bases separating them. The germline V gene has CDR1 MNHEY and CDR2 SVGEGT. This CDR3 region has 14 residues.

V is TRBV2 and J is TRBJ1-6; a possible D gene is TRBD1 (5 bases). The germline V gene has CDR1 SNHLY and CDR2 FYNNEI. Trimming left V 5 bases short and J 7 bases short, with 9 bases between. The CDR3 covers 13 residues. CDR3 residues: CASSQGGNSPLHF. In DNA, the CDR3 is TGTGCCAGCAGTCAGGGAGGAAATTCACCCCTCCACTTT.

V and J are TRBV2 and TRBJ2-7, with D possibly TRBD2 on 6 matching bases. From germline, CDR1 is SNHLY and CDR2 FYNNEI. The CDR3 totals 14 residues. Trimming stripped 7 bases from V and 1 base from J, with 14 bases between. CDR3 sequence reads: CASIWGGASYEQYF. The CDR3 DNA reads TGTGCCAGCATCTGGGGCGGGGCTTCCTACGAGCAGTACTTC.

This rearrangement joins TRBV5-5 to TRBJ2-1; D might be TRBD2 (6 bases). CDR3 length: 16 residues. V lost 0 bases and J lost 4, with 14 bases in between. Germline CDR1 is SGHKS and CDR2 is YYEKEE (reference sequence). The CDR3 DNA is TGTGCCAGCAGCTTGGTGGGGGGAGAGGCGTACAATGAGCAGTTCTTC. This codes for CASSLVGGEAYNEQFF. Variable domain in full (rest from reference TRBV5-5 and TRBJ2-1): DAGVTQSPTHLIKTRGQQVTLRCSPISGHKSVSWYQQVLGQGPQFIFQYYEKEERGRGNFPDRFSARQFPNYSSELNVNALLLGDSALYLCASSLVGGEAYNEQFFGPGTRLTVL.

The chain couples TRBV28 to TRBJ1-3; D remains ambiguous. The CDR3 is 15 residues long. Germline-derived CDR1 and CDR2 are MDHEN and SYDVKM. The germline V and J ends were trimmed by 7 bases and 3 bases, with 16 bases remaining between them. CDR3 residues: CASTLAGSVGNTIYF. DNA for the CDR3: TGTGCCAGCACCTTGGCGGGGTCGGTTGGAAACACCATATATTTT. Variable domain in full (rest from reference TRBV28 and TRBJ1-3): DVKVTQSSRYLVKRTGEKVFLECVQDMDHENMFWYRQDPGLGLRLIYFSYDVKMKEKGDIPEGYSVSREKKERFSLILESASTNQTSMYLCASTLAGSVGNTIYFGEGSWLTVV.

V gene TRBV2 combines with J gene TRBJ2-6; TRBD2 matches at 7 bases. There are 17 residues in the CDR3. Trimming took 6 bases from V and 0 from J; bases not matched to a gene: 8. Germline V gene lookup returns CDR1 SNHLY and CDR2 FYNNEI. This CDR3 is CASSLSGAGSGANVLTF. The CDR3 DNA sequence: TGTGCCAGCAGCCTCAGCGGGGCGGGCTCTGGGGCCAACGTCCTGACTTTC.